What follows is one TCR beta chain and its context. Its antigen is unknown. J was trimmed by 6 bases and V by 6 bases; bases with no gene match: 7. This CDR3 has 14 residues. Germline CDR1 reads SNHLY; CDR2 reads FYNNEI. Total RNA extraction produced at least 6 micrograms (per sample) for the study. The data were taken from a study of blood T cells in healthy people across ages. Points from the study as a whole: Naive and antigen-experienced cells were not separated, limiting conclusive comparison.

The use of a sample-barcoded 5' primer and a J-beta primer mix characterized a second PCR of about 7 to 12 cycles. TCRdb used MiXCR to reprocess the 5' RACE reads, holding one entry per CDR3 protein. The sample shows hundreds of thousands of distinct CDR3 sequences, about 52% of them seen only once. Sequenced: blood. The chain combines TRBV2 with TRBJ2-3, with TRBD1 matching 9 bases. The TCR was taken from a woman aged 60 to 75 in good health. CDR3: CASSPQGAQDTQYF. Written as DNA, the CDR3 is TGTGCCAGCAGCCCACAGGGGGCGCAGGATACGCAGTATTTT. Complete variable domain (other parts from reference TRBV2 and TRBJ2-3): EPEVTQTPSHQVTQMGQEVILRCVPISNHLYFYWYRQILGQKVEFLVSFYNNEISEKSEIFDDQFSVERPDGSNFTLKIRSTKLEDSAMYFCASSPQGAQDTQYFGPGTRLTVL.